The clone carrying this T cell receptor (beta chain) was seen only once. Assay: immunoSEQ multiplex PCR; the TCRdb copy retains only in-frame clones and omits some. In the table there are 110,000 to 150,000 clones, 84% of which are singletons. Trimming shortened V by 2 bases and J by 6 bases, and 10 bases separated the two germline ends. Germline V gives CDR1 MNHNY, CDR2 SVGAGI (reference sequence). The CDR3 has 13 residues. The data belong to a study of blood T cell repertoires in COVID-19. Looking at the study overall: Specimens from acute and convalescent COVID-19 originated in the United States, Italy and Spain.

V is TRBV6-6 and J is TRBJ1-2, with D possibly being TRBD1 (5 bases). Material: peripheral blood. This TCR came from a human donor in a cohort sampled during active COVID-19. Here the CDR3 reads CASSYLKGNGYTF. CDR3 bases: TGTGCCAGCAGTTACCTTAAGGGGAATGGCTACACCTTC.